This T cell receptor (beta chain) was recorded in a study of T cell changes during pregnancy in multiple sclerosis. This clone was counted between two and nine times. Sequencing used immunoSEQ multiplex PCR; TCRdb keeps in-frame clones, though not all of them. The sample contains fewer than 100,000 clones, about 92% of which appear only once. The sample here was peripheral blood, taken after pregnancy. The TCR originated in a female donor in good health, enrolled as a control in a pregnancy study.

CDR3 sequence (DNA): TGTGCCAGCAGTGAACTCGCTGAAGCTTTCTTT. Encoded protein: CASSELAEAFF. The chain recombines TRBV6-1 with TRBJ1-1; D gene uncertain. V shed 2 bases and J shed 6 bases, with 4 bases lying between them. Germline CDR1 is MNHNS and CDR2 is SASEGT. The CDR3 extends over 11 amino acids.